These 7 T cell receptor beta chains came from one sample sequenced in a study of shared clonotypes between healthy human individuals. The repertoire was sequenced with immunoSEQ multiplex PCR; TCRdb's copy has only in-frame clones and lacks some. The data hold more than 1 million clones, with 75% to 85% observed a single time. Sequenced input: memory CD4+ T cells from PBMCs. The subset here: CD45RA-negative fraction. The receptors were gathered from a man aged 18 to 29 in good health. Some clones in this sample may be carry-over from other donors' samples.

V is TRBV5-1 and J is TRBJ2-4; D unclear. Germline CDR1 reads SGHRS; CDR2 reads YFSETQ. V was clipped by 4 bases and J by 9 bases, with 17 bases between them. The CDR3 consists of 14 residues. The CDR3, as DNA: TGCGCCAGCAGCCAAAAGGGTGGAGTGGCCATTCAGTACTTC. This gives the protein CASSQKGGVAIQYF.

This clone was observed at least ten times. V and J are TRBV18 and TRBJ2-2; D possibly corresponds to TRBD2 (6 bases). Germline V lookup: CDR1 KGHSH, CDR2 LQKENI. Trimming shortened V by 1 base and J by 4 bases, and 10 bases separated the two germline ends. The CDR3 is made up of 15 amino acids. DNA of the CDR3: TGTGCCAGCTCACCACAGGGGACTGGCACCGGGGAGCTGTTTTTT. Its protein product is CASSPQGTGTGELFF.

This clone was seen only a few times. CDR3 DNA: TGCGCCAGCAGCCCTAGCGGGGAAAGCACAGATACGCAGTATTTT. It codes for CASSPSGESTDTQYF. The chain links TRBV5-1 to TRBJ2-3, with 9 bases that match TRBD2. Germline V gene sequence: CDR1 SGHRS, CDR2 YFSETQ. The junction had 3 bases not matched to a gene; V was cut back by 4 bases and J by 0 bases. There are 15 residues in the CDR3.

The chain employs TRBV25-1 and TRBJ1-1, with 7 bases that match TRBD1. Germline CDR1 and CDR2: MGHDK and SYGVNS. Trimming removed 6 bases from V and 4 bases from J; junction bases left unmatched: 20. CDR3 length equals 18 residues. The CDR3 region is CASSPKTGFPGKTTEAFF. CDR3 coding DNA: TGTGCCAGCAGCCCCAAGACAGGGTTCCCAGGGAAAACCACTGAAGCTTTCTTT.

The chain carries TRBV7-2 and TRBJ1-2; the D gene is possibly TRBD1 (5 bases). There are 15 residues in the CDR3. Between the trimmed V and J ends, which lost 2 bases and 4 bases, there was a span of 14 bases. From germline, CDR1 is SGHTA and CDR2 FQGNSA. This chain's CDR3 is CASSLNRGLSYGYTF. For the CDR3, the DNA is TGTGCCAGCAGCTTAAATCGGGGCCTATCCTATGGCTACACCTTC.

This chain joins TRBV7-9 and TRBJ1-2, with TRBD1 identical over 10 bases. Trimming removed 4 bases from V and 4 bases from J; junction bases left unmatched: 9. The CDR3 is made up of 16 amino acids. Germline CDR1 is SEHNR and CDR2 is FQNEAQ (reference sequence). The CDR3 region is CASSSSGTGAVYGYTF. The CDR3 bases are TGTGCCAGCAGCTCGTCCGGGACAGGGGCTGTCTATGGCTACACCTTC. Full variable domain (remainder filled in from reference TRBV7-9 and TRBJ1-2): DTGVSQNPRHKITKRGQNVTFRCDPISEHNRLYWYRQTLGQGPEFLTYFQNEAQLEKSRLLSDRFSAERPKGSFSTLEIQRTEQGDSAMYLCASSSSGTGAVYGYTFGSGTRLTVV.

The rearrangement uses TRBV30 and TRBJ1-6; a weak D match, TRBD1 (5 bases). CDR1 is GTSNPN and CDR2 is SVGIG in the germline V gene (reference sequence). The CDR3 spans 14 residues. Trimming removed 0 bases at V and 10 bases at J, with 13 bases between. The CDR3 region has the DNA TGTGCCTGGAGTGTAGAAGGAAGGGGCTCACCCCTCCACTTT. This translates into CAWSVEGRGSPLHF.